Below, 22 T cell receptor beta chains from the same sample are listed, as sequenced in a study of cytomegalovirus exposure and HLA in healthy donors. 60 Vbeta and 13 Jbeta primers were used in PCR. Some clones are missing from TCRdb's copy, which holds only in-frame ones; the method was immunoSEQ multiplex PCR. The sample carries approximately 67,000 clones, around 63% recorded once. Sequencing was done on a sample of PBMCs. The receptors shown here come from a woman aged 25 to 39 in good health and CMV-seronegative.

This clone was picked up a small number of times. This CDR3 is missing its conserved last phenylalanine or tryptophan, likely due to a read error. The limits of the CDR3 on the DNA are not certain, so only TCRdb's listed CDR3 is given. The chain joins TRBV6-4 to TRBJ1-2; the table gives TRBD1 as D, unverified against the DNA. The CDR3 has 9 residues if both end residues are counted. The germline CDR1 and CDR2 sequences are MRHNA and SNTAGT. The CDR3 region is CASSEADRD.

This rearrangement joins TRBV9 to TRBJ2-7; 11 nucleotides match TRBD2. The germline CDR1 and CDR2 sequences are SGDLS and YYNGEE. The CDR3 runs 15 residues. The ends lost 2 bases at V and 1 base at J; junction bases unmatched: 2. Here the CDR3 DNA reads TGTGCCAGCAGCGTGGGGACTAGCGGTTCCTACGAGCAGTACTTC. Translated: CASSVGTSGSYEQYF.

This clone was counted only a few times. This sequence joins TRBV6-5 and TRBJ1-2; TRBD1 aligns across 7 bases. Germline V gives CDR1 MNHEY, CDR2 SVGAGI. With 2 bases clipped from V and 9 bases from J, the junction kept 9 bases outside the gene matches. This CDR3 contains 14 residues. The CDR3 nucleotides read TGTGCCAGCAGTTACGGGGCAGGGGGAGATAGCTACACCTTC. Translating gives CASSYGAGGDSYTF.

The genes are TRBV5-1 and TRBJ2-4, with 7 bases lining up with TRBD1. J lost 4 bases, V lost 0 bases, and 7 bases had no gene match. The CDR3 contains 16 residues. Germline V gene sequence: CDR1 SGHRS, CDR2 YFSETQ. The CDR3 nucleotides are TGCGCCAGCAGCTTGGGGGGAGCAGGGGGTAAAAACATTCAGTACTTC. Its protein is CASSLGGAGGKNIQYF.

The genes are TRBV20-1 and TRBJ2-7; D remains ambiguous. Per the germline V gene, CDR1 is DFQATT and CDR2 is SNEGSKA (reference sequence). The V end was cut by 3 bases, the J end by 7 bases, with 10 bases between. The CDR3 is made up of 11 amino acids. Here the CDR3 DNA reads TGCAGTGCTAGCCCCTCCAGGGAGCAGTACTTC. It specifies CSASPSREQYF.

The chain combines TRBV7-2 with TRBJ2-1, with 12 bases identical to TRBD1. Germline trimming cut 5 bases from V and 0 bases from J; bases unmatched to any gene: 8. The CDR3 runs to 18 residues. Germline V gene sequence: CDR1 SGHTA, CDR2 FQGNSA. CDR3 DNA: TGTGCCAGCAGCACCGGGACAGGGGGCGTTGGCTCCTACAATGAGCAGTTCTTC. This translates into CASSTGTGGVGSYNEQFF.

V usage is TRBV4-2 and J usage is TRBJ2-7; the D gene is possibly TRBD2 (6 bases). V was shortened by 1 base and J by 5 bases, with 15 bases between the two germline ends. In germline, CDR1 is LGHNA, CDR2 YNFKEQ. This CDR3 has 15 residues. The CDR3 reads CASSQVRAGFDEQYF. The CDR3 DNA is TGTGCCAGCAGCCAAGTCCGCGCGGGGTTCGACGAGCAGTACTTC.

This clone is medium-sized. The chain carries TRBV7-2 and TRBJ2-7; the match to TRBD1 covers 10 bases. The CDR3 extends over 15 amino acids. Germline V gene data show CDR1 as SGHTA and CDR2 as FQGNSA. V shed 6 bases and J 2 bases; nucleotides not matched to a gene: 7. DNA of the CDR3: TGTGCCAGCAGTCTCGGACAGGGGGTTACCTACGAGCAGTACTTC. As protein: CASSLGQGVTYEQYF.

This sequence joins TRBV4-1 and TRBJ1-6, with D possibly TRBD1 on 6 matching bases. CDR1 is MGHRA and CDR2 is YSYEKL in the germline V gene. The CDR3 is 16 residues long. Trimming cost V 2 bases and J 0 bases, with 8 bases left between them. The CDR3 bases are TGCGCCAGCAGCCAAACAGGGAGCTCCTATAATTCACCCCTCCACTTT. The encoded protein is CASSQTGSSYNSPLHF.

This chain joins TRBV27 and TRBJ1-1, with 9 bases that match TRBD1. The J segment lost 8 bases and the V segment lost 4 bases, leaving 17 bases of the junction unmatched. CDR1 MNHEY and CDR2 SMNVEV come from the germline V gene (reference sequence). The CDR3 runs 17 residues. The DNA for the CDR3 is TGTGCCAGCAGTTCAAGGCCCGGGACAGGGCCCTTTAGGGAAGCTTTCTTT. It is translated as CASSSRPGTGPFREAFF.

This sequence joins TRBV5-1 and TRBJ1-4, with D possibly being TRBD1 (5 bases). This CDR3 is built from 15 residues. Deletions cut 4 bases from V and 5 bases from J, with 15 bases between. Germline CDR1 is SGHRS and CDR2 is YFSETQ. The CDR3: CASSTSGGKNEKLFF. DNA of the CDR3: TGCGCCAGCAGCACAAGCGGGGGGAAAAATGAAAAACTGTTTTTT. Using reference TRBV5-1 and TRBJ1-4 for the parts outside the CDR3, the full variable domain is KAGVTQTPRYLIKTRGQQVTLSCSPISGHRSVSWYQQTPGQGLQFLFEYFSETQRNKGNFPGRFSGRQFSNSRSEMNVSTLELGDSALYLCASSTSGGKNEKLFFGSGTQLSVL.

The chain combines TRBV15 with TRBJ2-7; weak D call: TRBD1 (7 bases). The CDR3 totals 15 residues. Trimming left V 2 bases short and J 7 bases short, with 18 bases between. The germline gives CDR1 LNHNV, CDR2 YYDKDF (reference sequence). The CDR3, as DNA: TGTGCCACCAGCAGACGGGGGACAGAGCCAAGGGAGCAGTACTTC. It encodes CATSRRGTEPREQYF. Variable domain in full (rest from reference TRBV15 and TRBJ2-7): DAMVIQNPRYQVTQFGKPVTLSCSQTLNHNVMYWYQQKSSQAPKLLFHYYDKDFNNEADTPDNFQSRRPNTSFCFLDIRSPGLGDTAMYLCATSRRGTEPREQYFGPGTRLTVT.

The chain joins TRBV5-6 to TRBJ1-6; tentative D call: TRBD1 (5 bases). Germline V CDR1 and CDR2: SGHDT, YYEEEE. CDR3 length: 17 amino acids. V dropped 1 base and J dropped 0 bases, with 11 bases sitting between them. The CDR3 spells CASSLTGRSSYNSPLHF. Written as DNA, the CDR3 is TGTGCCAGCAGCTTGACAGGCAGGAGCTCCTATAATTCACCCCTCCACTTT. The full variable domain, with the rest looked up from reference TRBV5-6 and TRBJ1-6, is DAGVTQSPTHLIKTRGQQVTLRCSPKSGHDTVSWYQQALGQGPQFIFQYYEEEERQRGNFPDRFSGHQFPNYSSELNVNALLLGDSALYLCASSLTGRSSYNSPLHFGNGTRLTVT.

V is TRBV9 and J is TRBJ2-3; D is perhaps TRBD2 (5 bases). V was trimmed by 0 bases and J by 0 bases, leaving 8 bases between them. The CDR3 is made up of 15 amino acids. The germline V gene has CDR1 SGDLS and CDR2 YYNGEE. The CDR3 coding sequence is TGTGCCAGCAGCGTAGCCGGGATTAGCACAGATACGCAGTATTTT. Translated: CASSVAGISTDTQYF.

The rearrangement joins TRBV10-3 to TRBJ2-5; D might be TRBD2 (5 bases). From germline, CDR1 is ENHRY and CDR2 SYGVKD. V was trimmed by 3 bases and J by 3 bases, leaving 14 bases between them. The CDR3 is 15 amino acids. CDR3 sequence reads: CAISDRTALEETQYF. The CDR3 coding sequence is TGTGCCATCAGTGACCGGACTGCGTTGGAAGAGACCCAGTACTTC.

The V call is TRBV7-2, the J call TRBJ1-2; D remains ambiguous. Trimming took 5 bases from V and 4 from J, leaving 20 bases between them. Germline V lookup: CDR1 SGHTA, CDR2 FQGNSA. This CDR3 has 16 residues. CDR3 sequence: CASSRDTTLTGYGYTF. Here the CDR3 DNA reads TGTGCCAGCAGCCGTGACACAACTCTAACTGGCTATGGCTACACCTTC. The full variable domain, in which reference TRBV7-2 and TRBJ1-2 provide the parts outside the CDR3, is GAGVSQSPSNKVTEKGKDVELRCDPISGHTALYWYRQSLGQGLEFLIYFQGNSAPDKSGLPSDRFSAERTGGSVSTLTIQRTQQEDSAVYLCASSRDTTLTGYGYTFGSGTRLTVV.

The chain is built from TRBV4-1 and TRBJ2-1; TRBD2 agrees at 13 bases. There are 17 residues in the CDR3. J gave up 1 base and V 1 base, and 1 base lay outside the gene matches. The germline V gene has CDR1 MGHRA and CDR2 YSYEKL. The DNA for the CDR3 is TGCGCCAGCAGCCAAGGACTAGCGGGGGGATCCTACAATGAGCAGTTCTTC. It translates to CASSQGLAGGSYNEQFF.

The sample holds one count of this clone. This chain joins TRBV4-2 and TRBJ2-2; D is possibly TRBD2 (5 bases). The germline V gene has CDR1 LGHNA and CDR2 YNFKEQ. Trimming took 1 base from V and 5 from J, leaving 11 bases between them. This CDR3 spans 15 amino acids. CDR3 coding DNA: TGTGCCAGCAGCCAAGGGGCCAGGAGGACCGGGGAGCTGTTTTTT. Its protein is CASSQGARRTGELFF.

The V gene is TRBV9, the J gene TRBJ2-7; D uncertain. The CDR3 is 14 amino acids. The V gene's germline CDR1 is SGDLS and CDR2 YYNGEE. V was trimmed by 4 bases and J by 4 bases, leaving 15 bases between them. CDR3 sequence (DNA): TGTGCCAGCAGCACCGAAAAGAGGCCTTACGAGCAGTACTTC. This sequence encodes CASSTEKRPYEQYF.

A single count supports this clone. V and J are TRBV2 and TRBJ1-2, with D possibly being TRBD1 (6 bases). The CDR3 is made up of 13 amino acids. The ends were cut back, 6 bases at V and 4 bases at J, with 12 bases in the middle. Per germline, CDR1 SNHLY and CDR2 FYNNEI. CDR3 residues: CASSSTGTYGYTF. The CDR3 DNA sequence: TGTGCCAGCAGCTCGACAGGTACCTATGGCTACACCTTC.

The V and J genes are TRBV7-9 and TRBJ1-1, with D possibly matching TRBD1 (6 bases). Per the germline V gene, CDR1 is SEHNR and CDR2 is FQNEAQ (reference sequence). The CDR3 loop spans 16 amino acids. V dropped 5 bases and J dropped 0 bases, with 16 bases sitting between them. CDR3 sequence reads: CASSARGGVLNTEAFF. CDR3 nucleotides: TGTGCCAGCAGCGCCCGAGGGGGGGTCTTGAACACTGAAGCTTTCTTT.

This clone was seen only a few times. The CDR3: CALAVSYEQYF. The DNA for the CDR3 is TGTGCCTTGGCTGTCTCCTACGAGCAGTACTTC. The rearrangement uses TRBV30 and TRBJ2-7; the D is unclear. V gave up 7 bases and J gave up 0 bases, with 7 bases separating them. There are 11 residues in the CDR3. Germline V CDR1 and CDR2: GTSNPN, SVGIG (reference sequence).